Sequencing of this T cell receptor beta chain was carried out in a study of cytomegalovirus exposure and HLA in healthy donors. PCR used 60 Vbeta primers and 13 Jbeta primers. Produced via immunoSEQ multiplex PCR; TCRdb's table is partial and in-frame only. The profile shows more than 45,000 clones, 70% to 85% of them singletons. The length of the CDR3 is 16 residues. Per the germline V gene, CDR1 is SGHRS and CDR2 is YFSETQ. Trimming shortened V by 0 bases and J by 3 bases, and 16 bases separated the two germline ends. Donors had nominal health at sampling but likely had unrecorded immune exposures. This chain joins TRBV5-1 and TRBJ2-7; D possibly corresponds to TRBD1 (7 bases). The receptor was derived from a man aged 45-65 years in good health and CMV-seronegative. The sequenced sample was PBMCs. In DNA form, the CDR3 reads TGCGCCAGCAGCTTGGGCGCGGGACAGTCCATCTACGAGCAGTACTTC. It yields the protein CASSLGAGQSIYEQYF. Variable domain in full (rest from reference TRBV5-1 and TRBJ2-7): KAGVTQTPRYLIKTRGQQVTLSCSPISGHRSVSWYQQTPGQGLQFLFEYFSETQRNKGNFPGRFSGRQFSNSRSEMNVSTLELGDSALYLCASSLGAGQSIYEQYFGPGTRLTVT.